What follows is one T cell receptor (beta chain) and its context. Its specificity is unknown. The data were obtained in a study of cytomegalovirus exposure and HLA in healthy donors. The CDR3 spans 16 residues. Trimming took 2 bases from V and 2 from J; bases not matched to a gene: 3. In germline, CDR1 is MNHNS, CDR2 SASEGT. PCR was performed using 60 Vbeta and 13 Jbeta primers. TCRdb keeps only in-frame clones here, not all; method: immunoSEQ multiplex PCR. Of approximately 180,000 clones in the sample, over 70% are singletons; the top ten hold roughly 2.8%. Study outcomes and limitations: A later analysis linked some 17,000 TCR beta sequences to HLA alleles at 0.05 false discovery rate. Analysis was carried out at a later point, and it linked a missense DCLRE1C variant to TCR beta V- and J-gene trimming. Whilst most TCR sequences proved rare, a subset of public TCRs occurred across many donors. Common viral pathogens seemed to be connected with several of the most significant clusters, according to a later analysis.

Sequenced sample: PBMCs. The V call is TRBV6-1, the J call TRBJ2-1; 10 bases are shared with TRBD1. This clonotype was obtained from a male donor in good health and CMV-seronegative. This CDR3 is CASSERDRGAYNEQFF. In DNA form, the CDR3 reads TGTGCCAGCAGTGAAAGGGACAGGGGAGCCTACAATGAGCAGTTCTTC.